The 24 T cell receptor beta chains in this list originate from one sample, sequenced in a study of graft-versus-host responses after intestinal transplantation. These receptors' antigens are unknown. The data were produced by immunoSEQ multiplex PCR, yet TCRdb's version contains in-frame clones alone and is incomplete. The sample consists of about 36,000 clones, 94% of them appearing once. The source was unstimulated CD4+ T cells sorted from spleen or lymph node cells, collected before transplant. Receptors were obtained from a human donor who was the organ donor for an intestinal transplant.

The CDR3 sequence is CASSPRVAGAPGANVLTF. In DNA form, the CDR3 reads TGTGCCAGCAGCCCCCGGGTAGCGGGGGCCCCTGGGGCCAACGTCCTGACTTTC. V usage is TRBV7-9 and J usage is TRBJ2-6; 9 bases are a match to TRBD2. V shed 5 bases and J 2 bases; nucleotides not matched to a gene: 10. Germline values: CDR1 SEHNR, CDR2 FQNEAQ (reference sequence). This CDR3 contains 18 residues.

This rearrangement joins TRBV5-6 to TRBJ2-3; unclear D gene. With 3 bases removed from V and 4 bases from J, the gap between germline ends came to 12 bases. The CDR3 is 14 residues long. CDR1 SGHDT and CDR2 YYEEEE come from the germline V gene. The CDR3: CASSSLVYADTQYF. CDR3 bases: TGTGCCAGCAGCTCGTTAGTATACGCAGATACGCAGTATTTT.

CDR3 bases: TGTGCCATCAGTGAGCCCGGGGAGGCTGCGACCTTC. Residues: CAISEPGEAATF. This chain uses TRBV10-3 with TRBJ1-2; D is unclear. This CDR3 spans 12 amino acids. The V end lost 2 bases, the J end lost 14 bases, and 15 bases lay between the germline ends. Germline CDR1 and CDR2: ENHRY and SYGVKD.

The chain carries TRBV30 and TRBJ2-7; D not certain. Germline V gene lookup returns CDR1 GTSNPN and CDR2 SVGIG (reference sequence). Trimming cost V 2 bases and J 0 bases, with 14 bases left between them. The CDR3 is 15 residues long. The CDR3 nucleotides are TGTGCCTGGAGTCCACTCCTGACGAGCTCCTACGAGCAGTACTTC. It translates to CAWSPLLTSSYEQYF.

This chain links TRBV4-2 with TRBJ2-3, with 8 nucleotides matching TRBD2. Germline loops: CDR1 LGHNA, CDR2 YNFKEQ. The CDR3 consists of 15 residues. V was clipped by 1 base and J by 4 bases; unmatched bases: 4. The CDR3: CASSQVVSGADTQYF. For the CDR3, the DNA is TGTGCCAGCAGCCAAGTAGTTAGCGGGGCAGATACGCAGTATTTT.

This clone was detected once. Other DNA sequences within the sample encode an identical CDR3. Written as DNA, the CDR3 is TGTGCCAGCAGCTTAGCGGGCTCCTACGAGCAGTACTTC. Translating it yields CASSLAGSYEQYF. This rearrangement joins TRBV7-2 to TRBJ2-7; no clear D. The CDR3 sequence is 13 residues long. V was shortened by 0 bases and J by 0 bases, with 3 bases between the two germline ends. Germline values: CDR1 SGHTA, CDR2 FQGNSA.

The rearrangement links TRBV4-3 to TRBJ1-1; the match to TRBD1 covers 9 bases. The CDR3 contains 12 residues. V shed 3 bases and J 10 bases; nucleotides not matched to a gene: 3. The germline gives CDR1 LGHNA, CDR2 YSLEER. Here the CDR3 reads CASSQLGQGAFF. CDR3 coding DNA: TGCGCCAGCAGCCAGTTGGGACAGGGAGCTTTCTTT.

The chain recombines TRBV19 with TRBJ1-4, with a tentative D call TRBD1 (5 bases). The germline CDR1 and CDR2 sequences are LNHDA and SQIVND (reference sequence). V was pared by 6 bases and J by 8 bases, with 22 bases between. The CDR3 totals 16 residues. The chain's CDR3 is CASRKQAHLIKEKLFF. The CDR3 DNA reads as TGTGCCAGTAGGAAACAGGCGCACCTTATCAAGGAAAAACTGTTTTTT.

V and J are TRBV6-1 and TRBJ1-1; D gene unclear. Trimming removed 4 bases at V and 0 bases at J, with 15 bases between. Germline loops: CDR1 MNHNS, CDR2 SASEGT. CDR3 size: 16 residues. CDR3 DNA sequence: TGTGCCAGCAGTGGGACCGAACTGACGATGAACACTGAAGCTTTCTTT. Amino acids: CASSGTELTMNTEAFF.

This chain uses TRBV10-1 with TRBJ2-3; D not resolved. Between the trimmed V and J ends, which lost 2 bases and 4 bases, there was a span of 10 bases. The CDR3 contains 14 residues. Per germline, CDR1 WNHNN and CDR2 SYGVQD (reference sequence). The CDR3 nucleotides are TGCGCCAGCAGTGAGAGGGCTCGCGCAGATACGCAGTATTTT. This translates into CASSERARADTQYF.

The chain combines TRBV27 with TRBJ2-7, with D tentatively TRBD1 or TRBD2 (6 bases each). V lost 4 bases to trimming and J lost 3 bases, with 19 bases between them. The CDR3 is 16 residues long. CDR1 is MNHEY, CDR2 SMNVEV, per germline (reference sequence). The CDR3 DNA follows: TGTGCCAGCAGTTCGGCCGGGGGCAAGGTTCTCTACGAGCAGTACTTC. This encodes CASSSAGGKVLYEQYF.

The V gene is TRBV6-1, the J gene TRBJ1-5; 9 nucleotides line up with TRBD1. V lost 7 bases, J lost 6 bases, and 10 bases stayed unmatched. Germline values: CDR1 MNHNS, CDR2 SASEGT. This CDR3 spans 15 amino acids. This CDR3 reads CASIPGGTGSQPQHF. CDR3 sequence (DNA): TGTGCCAGCATTCCGGGGGGGACAGGGAGTCAGCCCCAGCATTTT.

As to this clone: Because it lacks the conserved phenylalanine or tryptophan at the end, this CDR3 is likely a read error. The DNA is left out, because the CDR3 cannot be placed on it with certainty; the CDR3 is given as TCRdb lists it. The V gene is TRBV6-5, the J gene TRBJ1-2. Germline loops: CDR1 MNHEY, CDR2 SVGAGI. With termini counted, the CDR3 has 12 amino acids. The CDR3 sequence: CASSTPAGPPKI.

This rearrangement joins TRBV23-1 to TRBJ1-2, with a tentative D call TRBD1 (6 bases). TRBV23-1 is an ORF, and what it does is uncertain. The CDR3 is 16 residues long. Trimming left V 5 bases short and J 0 bases short, with 16 bases between. In nucleotides, the CDR3 is TGCGCCAGCAGTTATTCCCAGGGGATTACTAACTATGGCTACACCTTC. This sequence encodes CASSYSQGITNYGYTF.

This sequence joins TRBV19 and TRBJ2-7; 11 bases line up with TRBD2. The CDR3 is 15 residues long. With 6 bases clipped from V and 4 bases from J, the junction kept 8 bases outside the gene matches. In germline, CDR1 is LNHDA, CDR2 SQIVND (reference sequence). The CDR3 DNA follows: TGTGCCAGTAGATTGGGAGGACTAGCGGGTTACGAGCAGTACTTC. Its translation is CASRLGGLAGYEQYF.

This clone was recorded only once. The chain uses TRBV5-6 and TRBJ2-7, with D perhaps TRBD1 or TRBD2 (5 bases each). In germline, CDR1 is SGHDT, CDR2 YYEEEE. The V and J ends lost 2 bases and 0 bases respectively, with 9 bases between them. This CDR3 has 14 residues. CDR3 sequence (DNA): TGTGCCAGCAGCTTTGGGACGGTCTCCTACGAGCAGTACTTC. This gives the protein CASSFGTVSYEQYF.

This clone was seen only a few times. The chain links TRBV7-2 to TRBJ1-3; D is undetermined. The CDR3 has 14 amino acids. V lost 5 bases and J 0 bases, leaving 8 bases between the germline ends. CDR1 SGHTA and CDR2 FQGNSA come from the germline V gene. DNA of the CDR3: TGTGCCAGCAGCCAACAGAGCTCTGGAAACACCATATATTTT. Protein: CASSQQSSGNTIYF.

This CDR3 reads CASSPTPGSYEKLFF. The CDR3 nucleotides read TGTGCCAGCTCACCCACCCCAGGGTCTTATGAAAAACTGTTTTTT. This chain joins TRBV18 and TRBJ1-4; D might be TRBD1 (5 bases). The germline V gene encodes CDR1 KGHSH and CDR2 LQKENI. V gave up 3 bases and J gave up 6 bases, with 14 bases separating them. CDR3 length: 15 amino acids.

This chain links TRBV19 with TRBJ1-5; the D is unclear. This CDR3 contains 18 residues. From germline, CDR1 is LNHDA and CDR2 SQIVND (reference sequence). V lost 8 bases and J 1 base, leaving 24 bases between the germline ends. CDR3: CASRREGVSGLSNQPQHF. The CDR3 DNA reads as TGTGCCAGTCGGAGAGAGGGAGTGTCAGGTTTGAGCAATCAGCCCCAGCATTTT.

The V and J genes are TRBV29-1 and TRBJ2-5; no clear D gene. Germline V gives CDR1 SQVTM, CDR2 ANQGSEA. The CDR3 consists of 15 residues. Trimming removed 2 bases from V and 7 bases from J, with 20 bases in between. The chain's CDR3 is CSVEWGRTKSRTQYF. The CDR3 coding sequence is TGCAGCGTTGAATGGGGTAGAACCAAGAGTCGGACCCAGTACTTC. Complete variable domain (other parts from reference TRBV29-1 and TRBJ2-5): SAVISQKPSRDICQRGTSLTIQCQVDSQVTMMFWYRQQPGQSLTLIATANQGSEATYESGFVIDKFPISRPNLTFSTLTVSNMSPEDSSIYLCSVEWGRTKSRTQYFGPGTRLLVL.

This chain uses TRBV27 with TRBJ2-6; no clear D gene. V was trimmed by 3 bases and J by 4 bases, leaving 7 bases between them. CDR1 MNHEY and CDR2 SMNVEV come from the germline V gene (reference sequence). This CDR3 is built from 14 residues. Here the CDR3 reads CASSFRVGANVLTF. For the CDR3, the DNA is TGTGCCAGCAGTTTTAGGGTAGGGGCCAACGTCCTGACTTTC.

The chain has TRBV4-1 and TRBJ1-2; D is ambiguous. This CDR3 region has 15 residues. Germline V gives CDR1 MGHRA, CDR2 YSYEKL. The V end lost 0 bases, the J end lost 0 bases, and 8 bases lay between the germline ends. The DNA for the CDR3 is TGCGCCAGCAGCCAAGAAACGGTCGCTAACTATGGCTACACCTTC. Translated, it gives CASSQETVANYGYTF.

The genes are TRBV19 and TRBJ1-5; 8 bases map to TRBD1. Germline CDR1 and CDR2: LNHDA and SQIVND (reference sequence). V lost 4 bases, J lost 0 bases, and 5 bases stayed unmatched. The CDR3 totals 16 residues. The CDR3 protein is CASSTPGTGSNQPQHF. As DNA, the CDR3 is TGTGCCAGTAGTACCCCCGGGACAGGTAGCAATCAGCCCCAGCATTTT. Full variable domain (outside the CDR3, taken from reference TRBV19 and TRBJ1-5): DGGITQSPKYLFRKEGQNVTLSCEQNLNHDAMYWYRQDPGQGLRLIYYSQIVNDFQKGDIAEGYSVSREKKESFPLTVTSAQKNPTAFYLCASSTPGTGSNQPQHFGDGTRLSIL.

This clone turned up a few times. This chain links TRBV4-1 with TRBJ1-4; D might be TRBD1 (6 bases). CDR1 is MGHRA, CDR2 YSYEKL, per germline. The V gene lost 1 base and the J gene lost 5 bases, with 11 bases spanning the gap. This CDR3 has 15 residues. The CDR3 reads CASSQVGGPNEKLFF. The DNA of the CDR3 is TGCGCCAGCAGCCAAGTAGGGGGGCCGAATGAAAAACTGTTTTTT.